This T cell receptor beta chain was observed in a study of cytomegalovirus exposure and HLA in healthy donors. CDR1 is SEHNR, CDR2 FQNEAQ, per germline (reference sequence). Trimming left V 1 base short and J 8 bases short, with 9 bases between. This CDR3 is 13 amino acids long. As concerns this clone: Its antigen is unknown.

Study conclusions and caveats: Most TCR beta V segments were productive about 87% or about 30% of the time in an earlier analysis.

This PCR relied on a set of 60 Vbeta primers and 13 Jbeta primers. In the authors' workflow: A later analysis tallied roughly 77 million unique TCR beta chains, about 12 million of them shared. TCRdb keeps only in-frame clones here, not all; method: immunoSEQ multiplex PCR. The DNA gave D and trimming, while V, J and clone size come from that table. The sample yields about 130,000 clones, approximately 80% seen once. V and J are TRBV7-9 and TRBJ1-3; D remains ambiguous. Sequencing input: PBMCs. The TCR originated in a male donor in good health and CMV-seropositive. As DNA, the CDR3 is TGTGCCAGCAGCTTAGTTGGGCAGTACACCATATATTTT. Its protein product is CASSLVGQYTIYF.